These T cell receptor beta chains were read from a single sample in a study of cytomegalovirus exposure and HLA in healthy donors. The data were produced by immunoSEQ multiplex PCR, yet TCRdb's version contains in-frame clones alone and is incomplete. The table shows approximately 200,000 clones, with 60% to 85% occurring only once. The sequencing input was PBMCs. The receptors stem from a man in his forties in good health and CMV-seronegative. The CDR3 runs from the conserved cysteine through the conserved F or W. The D gene is left open where the match is weak.

CASSPDRSSYEQYF | TGTGCCAGCAGCCCCGACAGGAGCTCCTACGAGCAGTACTTC | . | TRBJ2-7 | TRBV11-1
CASSTRQGELVGEQYF | TGTGCCAGCAGTACACGACAGGGGGAACTCGTTGGGGAGCAATACTTC | TRBD1 | TRBJ2-7 | TRBV25-1
CASSHLGQLGGDEQFF | TGTGCCAGCAGCCACCTCGGCCAACTAGGGGGGGATGAGCAGTTCTTC | . | TRBJ2-1 | TRBV4-2
CASSLGLAGGLGQYF | TGTGCCAGCAGCTTGGGACTAGCGGGAGGGCTCGGGCAGTATTTT | TRBD2 | TRBJ2-3 | TRBV11-2
CASSYRDTNTEAFF | TGTGCCAGCAGTTACCGGGACACGAACACTGAAGCTTTCTTT | . | TRBJ1-1 | TRBV27
CTSSRPRRLADYYNEQFF | TGCACCAGCAGCCGCCCCAGGAGACTAGCGGATTACTACAATGAGCAGTTCTTC | . | TRBJ2-1 | TRBV1
CASSQESGRGDFYNEQFF | TGTGCCAGCAGCCAAGAGAGTGGGAGGGGGGACTTCTACAATGAGCAGTTCTTC | . | TRBJ2-1 | TRBV4-2
CASSLYRGQVYEQYF | TGTGCCAGCAGTCTGTACAGGGGGCAGGTGTACGAGCAGTACTTC | TRBD1 | TRBJ2-7 | TRBV6-1
CASSLDRQETQYF | TGTGCCAGCAGCTTGGACAGACAAGAGACCCAGTACTTC | . | TRBJ2-5 | TRBV7-2
CASSLSLSYNEQFF | TGTGCCAGCAGCTTAAGCCTCTCCTACAATGAGCAGTTCTTC | . | TRBJ2-1 | TRBV7-9